This record concerns one T cell receptor (beta chain) sequence. Its antigen is currently unknown. This specimen comes from a study of human T cells and chemical hapten exposure. Study-level findings and limits: The number of TCRs above 1 in 1000 frequency did not change after DPC sensitization. Correlating positively with patch test score were the PT1 expanded TCR counts.

Each CDR3 protein is one row after TCRdb ran MiXCR on the RACE reads. Here the sample spans approximately 32,000 distinct CDR3 sequences, 9.5% to 15% being singletons. Noted time point: pre-sensitization, week 0. Treatment described: therapeutic diphenylcyclopropenone sensitization with weekly scalp DPC. Total RNA extraction was carried out from unfractionated whole blood. V lost 6 bases and J lost 2; bases outside the gene matches: 3. CDR1 is MNHEY, CDR2 SVGAGI, per germline. This CDR3 is 14 amino acids long. This chain joins TRBV6-5 and TRBJ2-5; 10 bases align to TRBD2. The sample consisted of whole blood, taken in connection with sensitization to the hapten diphenylcyclopropenone (DPC). This clonotype was obtained from a woman aged 40 to 50 with alopecia areata. Some clones in this sample may be carry-over from other donors' samples. The CDR3, as DNA: TGTGCCAGCAGCCAGACTAGCGGGCAAGAGACCCAGTACTTC. Translating it yields CASSQTSGQETQYF.